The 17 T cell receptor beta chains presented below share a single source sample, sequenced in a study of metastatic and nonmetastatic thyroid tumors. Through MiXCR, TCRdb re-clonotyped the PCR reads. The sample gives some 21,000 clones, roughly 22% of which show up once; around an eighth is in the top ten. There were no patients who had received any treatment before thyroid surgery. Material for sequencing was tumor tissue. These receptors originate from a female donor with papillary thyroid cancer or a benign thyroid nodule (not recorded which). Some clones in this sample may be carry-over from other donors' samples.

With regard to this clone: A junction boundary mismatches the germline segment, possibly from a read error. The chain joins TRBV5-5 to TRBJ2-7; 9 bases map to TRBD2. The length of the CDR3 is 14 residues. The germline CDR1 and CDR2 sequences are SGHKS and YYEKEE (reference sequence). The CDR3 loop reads CANSLRAGGYEQYF. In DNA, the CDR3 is TGTGCCAACAGCTTACGAGCGGGAGGCTACGAGCAGTACTTC.

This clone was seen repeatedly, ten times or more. CDR3 amino acids: CAISPGGGPNTEAFF. The CDR3 nucleotides read TGTGCCATCAGCCCCGGTGGGGGGCCGAACACTGAAGCTTTCTTT. This chain links TRBV10-3 with TRBJ1-1; TRBD1 is a possible D gene (6 bases). This CDR3 is 15 amino acids long. Germline CDR1 is ENHRY and CDR2 is SYGVKD. V was cut by 6 bases and J by 1 base, with 15 bases left in between.

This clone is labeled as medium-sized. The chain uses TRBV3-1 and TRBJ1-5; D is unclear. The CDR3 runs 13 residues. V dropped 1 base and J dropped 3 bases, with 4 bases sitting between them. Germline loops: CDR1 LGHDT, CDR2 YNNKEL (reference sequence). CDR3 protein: CASSQGANQPQHF. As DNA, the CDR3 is TGTGCCAGCAGCCAAGGAGCCAATCAGCCCCAGCATTTT.

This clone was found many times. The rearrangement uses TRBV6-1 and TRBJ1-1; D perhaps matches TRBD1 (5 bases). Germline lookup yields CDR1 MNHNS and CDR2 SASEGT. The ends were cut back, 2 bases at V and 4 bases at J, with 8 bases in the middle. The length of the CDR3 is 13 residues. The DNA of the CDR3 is TGTGCCAGCAGTGAAATTGGGGGCACTGAAGCTTTCTTT. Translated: CASSEIGGTEAFF.

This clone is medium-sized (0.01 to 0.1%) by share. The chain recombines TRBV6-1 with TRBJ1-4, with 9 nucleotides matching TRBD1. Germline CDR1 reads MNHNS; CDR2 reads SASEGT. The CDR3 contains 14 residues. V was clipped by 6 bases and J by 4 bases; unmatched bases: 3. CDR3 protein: CASRPGQGNEKLFF. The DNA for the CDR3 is TGTGCCAGCAGACCGGGACAGGGTAATGAAAAACTGTTTTTT.

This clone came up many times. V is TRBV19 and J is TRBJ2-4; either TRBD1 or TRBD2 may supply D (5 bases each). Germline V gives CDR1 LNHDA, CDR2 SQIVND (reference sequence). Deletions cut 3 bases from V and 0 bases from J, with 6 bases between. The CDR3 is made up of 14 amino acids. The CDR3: CASSIGTAKNIQYF. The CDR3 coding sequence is TGTGCCAGTAGTATTGGGACAGCCAAAAACATTCAGTACTTC.

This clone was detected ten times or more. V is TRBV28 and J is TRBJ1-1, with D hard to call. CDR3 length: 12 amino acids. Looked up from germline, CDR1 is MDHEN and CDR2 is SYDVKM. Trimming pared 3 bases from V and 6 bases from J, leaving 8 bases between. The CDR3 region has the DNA TGTGCCAGCAGTTTCTCCTCACCTGAAGCTTTCTTT. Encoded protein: CASSFSSPEAFF.

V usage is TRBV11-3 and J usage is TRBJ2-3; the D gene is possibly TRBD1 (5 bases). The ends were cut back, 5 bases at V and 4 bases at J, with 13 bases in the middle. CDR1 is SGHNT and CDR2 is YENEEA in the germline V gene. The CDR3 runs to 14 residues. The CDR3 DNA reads TGTGCCAGCAGCCCTGGGGCTGGTTCAGATACGCAGTATTTT. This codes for CASSPGAGSDTQYF.

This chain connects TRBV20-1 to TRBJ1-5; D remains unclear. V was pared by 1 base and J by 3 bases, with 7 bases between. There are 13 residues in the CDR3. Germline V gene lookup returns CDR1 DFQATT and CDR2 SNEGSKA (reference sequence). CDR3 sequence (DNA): TGCAGTGCTAGAGGGGTCCACAATCAGCCCCAGCATTTT. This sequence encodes CSARGVHNQPQHF.

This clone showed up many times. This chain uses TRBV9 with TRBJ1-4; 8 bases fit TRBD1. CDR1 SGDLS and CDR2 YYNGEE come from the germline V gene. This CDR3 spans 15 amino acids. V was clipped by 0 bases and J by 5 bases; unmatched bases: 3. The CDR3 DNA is TGTGCCAGCAGCGTAGGGGGACAGGAGAATGAAAAACTGTTTTTT. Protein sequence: CASSVGGQENEKLFF. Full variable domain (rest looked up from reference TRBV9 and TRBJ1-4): DSGVTQTPKHLITATGQRVTLRCSPRSGDLSVYWYQQSLDQGLQFLIQYYNGEERAKGNILERFSAQQFPDLHSELNLSSLELGDSALYFCASSVGGQENEKLFFGSGTQLSVL.

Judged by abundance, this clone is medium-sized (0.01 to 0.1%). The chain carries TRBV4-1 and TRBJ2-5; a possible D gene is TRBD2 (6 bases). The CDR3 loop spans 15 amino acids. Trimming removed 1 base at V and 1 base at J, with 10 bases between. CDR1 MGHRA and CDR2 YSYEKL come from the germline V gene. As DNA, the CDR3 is TGCGCCAGCAGCCAAGTGGAGGGGCCCCAAGAGACCCAGTACTTC. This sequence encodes CASSQVEGPQETQYF.

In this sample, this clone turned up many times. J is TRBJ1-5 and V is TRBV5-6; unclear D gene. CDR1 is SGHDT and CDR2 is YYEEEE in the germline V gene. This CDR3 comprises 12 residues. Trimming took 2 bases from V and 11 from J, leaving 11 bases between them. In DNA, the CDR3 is TGTGCCAGCAGCTTATGGTCCGGGTCCCAGCATTTT. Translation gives CASSLWSGSQHF.

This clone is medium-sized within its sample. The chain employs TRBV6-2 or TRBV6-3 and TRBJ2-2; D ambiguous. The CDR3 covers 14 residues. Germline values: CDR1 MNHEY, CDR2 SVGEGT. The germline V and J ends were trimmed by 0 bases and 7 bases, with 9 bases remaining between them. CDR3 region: CASSYSRRGGELFF. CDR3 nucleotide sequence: TGTGCCAGCAGTTACTCGAGACGTGGCGGGGAGCTGTTTTTT.

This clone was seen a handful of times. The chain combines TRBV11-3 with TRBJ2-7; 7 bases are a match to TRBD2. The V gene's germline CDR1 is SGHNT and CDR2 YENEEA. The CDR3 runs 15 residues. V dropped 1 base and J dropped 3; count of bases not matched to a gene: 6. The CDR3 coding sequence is TGTGCCAGCAGCTTAGGGGAGGGCCGTAGCTACGAGCAGTACTTC. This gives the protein CASSLGEGRSYEQYF.

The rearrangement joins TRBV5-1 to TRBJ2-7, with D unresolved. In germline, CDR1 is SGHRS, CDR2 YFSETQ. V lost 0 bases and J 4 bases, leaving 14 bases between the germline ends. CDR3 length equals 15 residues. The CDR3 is CASSLGPDPGYEQYF. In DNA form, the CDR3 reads TGCGCCAGCAGCTTGGGACCGGACCCTGGTTACGAGCAGTACTTC.

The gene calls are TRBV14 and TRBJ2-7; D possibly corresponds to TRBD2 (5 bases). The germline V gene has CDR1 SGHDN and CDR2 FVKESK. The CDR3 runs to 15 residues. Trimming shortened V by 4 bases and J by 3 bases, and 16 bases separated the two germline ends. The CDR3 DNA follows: TGTGCCAGCAGCCGAGGGATCGGGGTGAGCTACGAGCAGTACTTC. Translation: CASSRGIGVSYEQYF.

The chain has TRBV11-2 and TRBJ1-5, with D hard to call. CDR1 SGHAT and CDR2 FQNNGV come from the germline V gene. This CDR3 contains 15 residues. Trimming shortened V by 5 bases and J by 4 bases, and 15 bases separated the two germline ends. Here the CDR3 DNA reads TGTGCCAGCAGCCAAGATAGGGTTGGAAATCAGCCCCAGCATTTT. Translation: CASSQDRVGNQPQHF.